The 10 T cell receptor beta chains reported below all come from one sample, sequenced in a study of T cell responses to AZD1222 COVID-19 vaccine (dated by TCRdb to about 2021). Libraries came from the immunoSEQ multiplex PCR assay. TCRdb obtained this table from immuneACCESS and retained in-frame rearrangements with V and J assigned. These tables miss some clones; where compared with another copy, unresolved V genes account for less than half of the shortfall, and the remainder is unexplained. The sample records about 130,000 clones, roughly 88% of which are singletons. Of the sample, around 4.5% falls within the top ten clones. What this sample's time point label stands for: baseline before first vaccination. The treatment or condition label here, explained by the study, means: meningococcal conjugate vaccine given as trial control. The material sequenced was peripheral blood, taken on day 0 of MenACWY control vaccination. These receptors were collected from an adult in good health.

The rearrangement joins TRBV6-5 to TRBJ2-5; 8 bases match TRBD1. Germline V gives CDR1 MNHEY, CDR2 SVGAGI. This CDR3 spans 13 amino acids. Trimming removed 6 bases from V and 5 bases from J; junction bases left unmatched: 5. In DNA, the CDR3 is TGTGCCAGCAGGCGGACAGGGCACGAGACCCAGTACTTC. Translated: CASRRTGHETQYF.

The chain has TRBV27 and TRBJ2-2; D gene uncertain. Trimming removed 2 bases at V and 6 bases at J, with 4 bases between. The CDR3 length is 12 residues. Germline lookup yields CDR1 MNHEY and CDR2 SMNVEV (reference sequence). This chain's CDR3 is CASSLVAGELFF. The CDR3 DNA sequence: TGTGCCAGCAGTTTAGTAGCCGGGGAGCTGTTTTTT.

The chain is built from TRBV6-6 and TRBJ2-7; D is unresolved. The CDR3 is 14 residues long. Germline CDR1 MNHNY, CDR2 SVGAGI (reference sequence). V was pared by 5 bases and J by 8 bases, with 19 bases between. This CDR3 is CASSPNPGFDKQYV. The CDR3 DNA sequence: TGTGCCAGCAGTCCAAATCCGGGTTTTGATAAGCAGTACGTC.

This chain links TRBV7-6 with TRBJ1-6; 7 bases align to TRBD1. The CDR3 spans 18 residues. Unmatched junction bases numbered 17, after V lost 5 bases and J lost 7 bases. Germline V CDR1 and CDR2: SGHVS, FNYEAQ. CDR3: CASSMVHQGVKINSPLHF. The CDR3 DNA sequence: TGTGCCAGCAGCATGGTCCATCAGGGGGTGAAGATAAATTCACCCCTCCACTTT. The entire variable domain, with the rest obtained from reference TRBV7-6 and TRBJ1-6, is as follows: GAGVSQSPRYKVTKRGQDVALRCDPISGHVSLYWYRQALGQGPEFLTYFNYEAQQDKSGLPNDRFSAERPEGSISTLTIQRTEQRDSAMYRCASSMVHQGVKINSPLHFGNGTRLTVT.

The rearrangement joins TRBV18 to TRBJ2-7; 8 nucleotides match TRBD2. There are 17 residues in the CDR3. V shed 2 bases, J shed 0 bases, and the junction held 9 bases outside the gene matches. CDR1 is KGHSH and CDR2 is LQKENI in the germline V gene. The CDR3 bases are TGTGCCAGCTCACCAGTCCCCGAGCGGGGGATCTCCTACGAGCAGTACGTC. This translates into CASSPVPERGISYEQYV.

The chain is built from TRBV19 and TRBJ2-7; no clear D gene. Germline V gene lookup returns CDR1 LNHDA and CDR2 SQIVND (reference sequence). CDR3 length: 14 residues. Trimming pared 3 bases from V and 3 bases from J, leaving 12 bases between. The CDR3: CASSIGLSLYEQYF. In DNA, the CDR3 is TGTGCCAGTAGTATTGGATTGAGCCTCTACGAGCAGTACTTC.

The chain couples TRBV11-3 to TRBJ2-3; D is unresolved. The CDR3 loop spans 14 amino acids. V gave up 0 bases and J gave up 4 bases, with 8 bases separating them. CDR1 and CDR2 (germline): SGHNT, YENEEA. The CDR3: CASSLDLVSDTQYF. The CDR3 region has the DNA TGTGCCAGCAGCTTAGATCTTGTCTCAGATACGCAGTATTTT.

The chain has TRBV19 and TRBJ2-4, with 14 bases identical to TRBD2. V trimming: 5 bases; J trimming: 9 bases; junction bases outside the gene matches: 15. Germline V lookup: CDR1 LNHDA, CDR2 SQIVND (reference sequence). There are 18 residues in the CDR3. CDR3 bases: TGTGCCAGTAGTCCGCCTCCGGGACTAGCGGGGGACCGGGGCATTCAGTACTTC. As protein: CASSPPPGLAGDRGIQYF.

The chain recombines TRBV7-2 with TRBJ1-1, with D tentatively TRBD1 (6 bases). This CDR3 comprises 15 residues. The germline V and J ends were trimmed by 1 base and 4 bases, with 13 bases remaining between them. Germline V gene lookup returns CDR1 SGHTA and CDR2 FQGNSA. In DNA, the CDR3 is TGTGCCAGCAGCTTAGTATGGAGGGGGACCACTGAAGCTTTCTTT. Protein: CASSLVWRGTTEAFF.

The chain combines TRBV30 with TRBJ2-7; 7 positions match TRBD1. V dropped 7 bases and J dropped 0; count of bases not matched to a gene: 3. Germline assignment: CDR1 GTSNPN and CDR2 SVGIG (reference sequence). The CDR3 is 12 residues long. This CDR3 reads CAFGDSSYEQYF. The CDR3 DNA reads as TGTGCCTTCGGGGACAGCTCCTACGAGCAGTACTTC.